A single sample gave rise to the 24 T cell receptor beta chains below, sequenced in a study of T-cell memory formation after mild COVID-19. From the 5' RACE reads, TCRdb called clonotypes with MiXCR, one entry per CDR3 protein. The sample contains approximately 500,000 distinct CDR3 sequences, about 23% of which appear only once. Material for sequencing was PBMCs or a T cell subset sorted from them (not recorded which). These receptors were collected from an adult woman who had mild COVID-19 (a few samples of this study predate the infection). Cell type and time point are not known.

The CDR3, as DNA: TGTGCCAGCAGCTTAGTTGATAGCAGAACCTCTGAAGCTTTCTTT. Translating it yields CASSLVDSRTSEAFF. J is TRBJ1-1 and V is TRBV7-2; D is ambiguous. Trimming stripped 1 base from V and 6 bases from J, with 15 bases between. CDR3 length equals 15 residues. Germline-derived CDR1 and CDR2 are SGHTA and FQGNSA. The full variable domain, rest sourced from reference TRBV7-2 and TRBJ1-1, is GAGVSQSPSNKVTEKGKDVELRCDPISGHTALYWYRQSLGQGLEFLIYFQGNSAPDKSGLPSDRFSAERTGGSVSTLTIQRTQQEDSAVYLCASSLVDSRTSEAFFGQGTRLTVV.

The chain is built from TRBV20-1 and TRBJ2-7; 7 positions agree with TRBD1. CDR1 is DFQATT and CDR2 is SNEGSKA in the germline V gene (reference sequence). V lost 3 bases, J lost 3 bases, and 14 bases stayed unmatched. The CDR3 length is 16 residues. CDR3 sequence: CSARVPTGILVYEQYF. The CDR3 DNA follows: TGCAGTGCTAGGGTCCCGACAGGGATCCTCGTCTACGAGCAGTACTTC.

This clonotype has only a few counts. The V call is TRBV10-3, the J call TRBJ2-2, with 8 bases matching TRBD1. The CDR3 sequence is 15 residues long. The junction had 5 bases not matched to a gene; V was cut back by 5 bases and J by 3 bases. CDR1 ENHRY and CDR2 SYGVKD come from the germline V gene. CDR3 protein: CAISRGQGYTGELFF. DNA for the CDR3: TGTGCCATCAGTCGCGGACAGGGTTACACCGGGGAGCTGTTTTTT.

This clonotype appeared many times. The genes are TRBV18 and TRBJ2-5; D is possibly TRBD1 (5 bases). The germline V and J ends were trimmed by 0 bases and 9 bases, with 17 bases remaining between them. Germline V lookup: CDR1 KGHSH, CDR2 LQKENI. The CDR3 length is 15 residues. The CDR3 sequence is CASSPPSVAQAAQYF. DNA for the CDR3: TGTGCCAGCTCACCACCGTCGGTTGCACAGGCGGCCCAGTACTTC.

The rearrangement links TRBV20-1 to TRBJ2-7; 8 bases agree with TRBD2. The V gene end was trimmed by 0 bases and the J gene end by 3 bases; junction bases not matched to a gene: 4. CDR3 length equals 14 residues. The V gene's germline CDR1 is DFQATT and CDR2 SNEGSKA (reference sequence). CDR3 region: CSARDGTSDYEQYF. The CDR3 coding sequence is TGCAGTGCTAGAGATGGGACTAGTGACTACGAGCAGTACTTC.

The table lists this clonotype with a few counts. The CDR3: CAISELSAYGYTF. The CDR3 bases are TGTGCCATCAGTGAGTTATCCGCCTATGGCTACACCTTC. The V and J genes are TRBV10-3 and TRBJ1-2; D call uncertain. Between the trimmed V and J ends, which lost 1 base and 4 bases, there was a span of 7 bases. Germline values: CDR1 ENHRY, CDR2 SYGVKD. This CDR3 is built from 13 residues.

The chain is built from TRBV29-1 and TRBJ2-3; D possibly corresponds to TRBD1 (6 bases). The CDR3 extends over 11 amino acids. The germline gives CDR1 SQVTM, CDR2 ANQGSEA. V shed 7 bases and J shed 10 bases, with 15 bases lying between them. CDR3 sequence reads: CSGLTGISQYF. The DNA of the CDR3 is TGCAGCGGCCTTACAGGGATTTCGCAGTATTTT.

The CDR3: CASSLWARGNTRNTIYF. The DNA for the CDR3 is TGTGCCAGCAGCTTATGGGCCCGGGGAAACACAAGAAACACCATATATTTT. The chain uses TRBV7-2 and TRBJ1-3, with no clear D. The V and J ends lost 2 bases and 5 bases respectively, with 19 bases between them. The germline V gene encodes CDR1 SGHTA and CDR2 FQGNSA. The CDR3 totals 17 residues.

On this clonotype: Compared with germline, one end of the junction differs, possibly owing to a read error. The genes are TRBV7-2 and TRBJ2-3; no clear D. CDR1 and CDR2 from the germline V gene are SGHTA and FQGNSA. The CDR3 consists of 15 residues. This CDR3 reads CASSLEVPVTDTQYF. The DNA for the CDR3 is TGTGCAAGCAGCTTAGAGGTTCCAGTCACAGATACGCAGTATTTT.

Ten or more counts support this clonotype. The V and J genes are TRBV6-1 and TRBJ1-4; D not certain. The CDR3 totals 14 residues. V lost 10 bases and J lost 8, with 20 bases in between. Germline CDR1 MNHNS, CDR2 SASEGT. CDR3 bases: TGTGCCATAAACTGGACTCCCGGAGGAGAAAAACTGTTTTTT. Its protein product is CAINWTPGGEKLFF.

In this sample, this clonotype turned up a few times. The V and J genes are TRBV30 and TRBJ2-3; 7 bases align to TRBD1. The germline V gene encodes CDR1 GTSNPN and CDR2 SVGIG (reference sequence). Losses at the gene ends were 3 bases for V and 4 bases for J; bases not matched to a gene: 4. There are 13 residues in the CDR3. CDR3 bases: TGTGCCTGGAGCCGAAGGGGGCCAGATACGCAGTATTTT. It is translated as CAWSRRGPDTQYF.

This clonotype appeared a few times. The chain carries TRBV25-1 and TRBJ1-1, with D perhaps TRBD1 (6 bases). Germline V lookup: CDR1 MGHDK, CDR2 SYGVNS. The CDR3 length is 12 residues. V lost 0 bases and J 10 bases, leaving 9 bases between the germline ends. Written as DNA, the CDR3 is TGTGCCAGCAGTGAATATAAGGGGGGAGCTTTCTTT. It translates to CASSEYKGGAFF. Together with reference TRBV25-1 and TRBJ1-1, the CDR3 gives the full variable domain: EADIYQTPRYLVIGTGKKITLECSQTMGHDKMYWYQQDPGMELHLIHYSYGVNSTEKGDLSSESTVSRIRTEHFPLTLESARPSHTSQYLCASSEYKGGAFFGQGTRLTVV.

The rearrangement uses TRBV12-3 or TRBV12-4 and TRBJ2-3; TRBD2 aligns across 11 bases. The CDR3 length is 15 residues. Losses at the gene ends were 6 bases for V and 6 bases for J; bases not matched to a gene: 8. CDR3 bases: TGTGCCAGCAGCAGTAGCGGGGGGGGAGGGGATACGCAGTATTTT. Translating it yields CASSSSGGGGDTQYF.

The chain links TRBV23-1 to TRBJ1-5; D gene uncertain. TRBV23-1 is sorted into the ORF group, with uncertain function. The V gene lost 2 bases and the J gene lost 0 bases, with 14 bases spanning the gap. This CDR3 has 17 residues. The CDR3 sequence is CASSQVTSVDSNQPQHF. As DNA, the CDR3 is TGCGCCAGCAGTCAAGTGACGAGCGTTGATAGCAATCAGCCCCAGCATTTT.

This chain joins TRBV5-5 and TRBJ1-1; D gene ambiguous. The CDR3 is 15 residues long. Germline lookup yields CDR1 SGHKS and CDR2 YYEKEE (reference sequence). Trimming removed 4 bases from V and 1 base from J, with 14 bases in between. CDR3 DNA sequence: TGTGCCAGCAGCCTGGGCGTCCAGGCGAACACTGAAGCTTTCTTT. Its translation: CASSLGVQANTEAFF.

The genes are TRBV2 and TRBJ2-7; D is uncertain. Deletions cut 2 bases from V and 5 bases from J, with 7 bases between. CDR1 is SNHLY and CDR2 is FYNNEI in the germline V gene. CDR3 length equals 12 residues. As DNA, the CDR3 is TGTGCCAGCAGTGAAATTGTTGACGAGCAGTACTTC. Translating gives CASSEIVDEQYF.

This clonotype showed up many times. The chain joins TRBV5-1 to TRBJ1-1, with D maybe TRBD1 (6 bases). The germline V and J ends were trimmed by 5 bases and 5 bases, with 16 bases remaining between them. This CDR3 region has 14 residues. CDR1 and CDR2 from the germline V gene are SGHRS and YFSETQ. The CDR3 bases are TGCGCCAGCAGTTGGTCCGGGGGGCAAACTGAAGCTTTCTTT. Amino acids: CASSWSGGQTEAFF.

In this sample, this clonotype turned up a few times. V usage is TRBV14 and J usage is TRBJ1-6, with 7 bases aligning to TRBD1. With V trimmed by 1 base and J by 0 bases, 6 bases remained unmatched. CDR3 size: 18 residues. Germline V CDR1 and CDR2: SGHDN, FVKESK. The CDR3 DNA is TGTGCCAGCAGCCAAGCGTACAGGGGAAGCTCCTATAATTCACCCCTCCACTTT. Protein sequence: CASSQAYRGSSYNSPLHF.

The chain combines TRBV24-1 with TRBJ1-2; D perhaps matches TRBD1 (5 bases). Germline assignment: CDR1 KGHDR and CDR2 SFDVKD. Trimming took 1 base from V and 7 from J, leaving 12 bases between them. The CDR3 loop spans 14 amino acids. CDR3 region: CATSDLGVSSGYTF. CDR3 in DNA: TGTGCCACCAGTGATTTAGGGGTTAGCAGTGGCTACACCTTC.

This clonotype rates as medium-sized. The genes are TRBV7-9 and TRBJ1-4; no clear D gene. CDR3 length equals 14 residues. The germline V gene encodes CDR1 SEHNR and CDR2 FQNEAQ (reference sequence). Between the trimmed V and J ends, which lost 6 bases and 6 bases, there was a span of 14 bases. DNA of the CDR3: TGTGCCAGCAGTCTCCGGAGGGAAGATGAAAAACTGTTTTTT. This codes for CASSLRREDEKLFF. Looking up the rest from reference TRBV7-9 and TRBJ1-4 gives the full variable domain: DTGVSQNPRHKITKRGQNVTFRCDPISEHNRLYWYRQTLGQGPEFLTYFQNEAQLEKSRLLSDRFSAERPKGSFSTLEIQRTEQGDSAMYLCASSLRREDEKLFFGSGTQLSVL.

The chain employs TRBV25-1 and TRBJ2-7; 11 bases line up with TRBD2. CDR1 MGHDK and CDR2 SYGVNS come from the germline V gene. This CDR3 is 17 amino acids long. Trimming removed 3 bases from V and 4 bases from J; junction bases left unmatched: 11. The CDR3 loop is CASSDLSTSGSQYEQYF. In DNA, the CDR3 is TGTGCCAGCAGTGACCTCTCCACTAGCGGGAGTCAATACGAGCAGTACTTC.

The V and J genes are TRBV7-8 and TRBJ1-5, with 9 bases that match TRBD1. Germline CDR1 and CDR2: SGHVS and FQNEAQ. This CDR3 has 17 amino acids. V lost 2 bases and J lost 5; bases outside the gene matches: 10. Here the CDR3 reads CASSLNRGTGRHQPQHF. CDR3 nucleotides: TGTGCCAGCAGCTTAAATCGAGGGACAGGGAGGCATCAGCCCCAGCATTTT.

The sample holds a few counts of this clonotype. The V call is TRBV12-3 or TRBV12-4, the J call TRBJ1-6; 9 nucleotides agree with TRBD1. The V gene end was trimmed by 5 bases and the J gene end by 9 bases; junction bases not matched to a gene: 8. The CDR3 covers 15 residues. The CDR3 spells CASSPPGQGGSPLHF. The CDR3 coding sequence is TGTGCCAGCAGTCCTCCGGGACAGGGTGGTTCACCCCTCCACTTT.

V is TRBV12-3 or TRBV12-4 and J is TRBJ1-2; D is undetermined. V dropped 5 bases and J dropped 4 bases, with 11 bases sitting between them. The CDR3 runs to 13 residues. The chain's CDR3 is CASSPRVGYGYTF. The CDR3 DNA follows: TGTGCCAGCAGTCCGCGGGTCGGCTATGGCTACACCTTC.